Shown below are 6 T cell receptor beta chains from a single sample sequenced in a study of blood T cell repertoires in COVID-19. Here immunoSEQ multiplex PCR was the method, and the copy in TCRdb shows in-frame clones only, minus some. The sample has approximately 300,000 clones; less than 85% are singletons. The material sequenced was PBMCs or T cells enriched from blood (not recorded which). Receptor source: a woman aged 25 to 39 who had been exposed to COVID-19.

The chain has TRBV19 and TRBJ1-1, with D possibly matching TRBD1 (5 bases). Trimming stripped 6 bases from V and 8 bases from J, with 13 bases between. Germline CDR1 reads LNHDA; CDR2 reads SQIVND (reference sequence). There are 12 residues in the CDR3. CDR3 in amino acids: CASSHRAGEAFF. CDR3 nucleotide sequence: TGTGCCAGTAGCCATAGGGCAGGGGAAGCTTTCTTT.

This chain joins TRBV28 and TRBJ2-7; 10 nucleotides align to TRBD1. The J segment lost 5 bases and the V segment lost 11 bases, leaving 9 bases of the junction unmatched. Germline V gene data show CDR1 as MDHEN and CDR2 as SYDVKM. The CDR3 runs 13 residues. CDR3 region: CACGTGAVNEQYF. The CDR3 DNA reads as TGTGCCTGTGGGACAGGGGCAGTGAACGAGCAGTACTTC.

This chain links TRBV3-1 (or the pseudogene TRBV3-2) with TRBJ2-1, with TRBD2 identical over 7 bases. The CDR3 has 17 amino acids. Germline V gene lookup returns CDR1 LGHDT and CDR2 YNNKEL (reference sequence). With 0 bases clipped from V and 3 bases from J, the junction kept 8 bases outside the gene matches. This chain's CDR3 is CASSQEIGGRSYNEQFF. The CDR3 DNA reads TGTGCCAGCAGCCAAGAAATAGGCGGGAGAAGCTACAATGAGCAGTTCTTC.

This clone was observed a few times. V is TRBV5-1 and J is TRBJ2-1; 7 bases agree with TRBD2. Germline lookup yields CDR1 SGHRS and CDR2 YFSETQ. The CDR3 is made up of 11 amino acids. In nucleotides, the CDR3 is TGCTCTAGCGGAGACTACAATGAGCAGTTCTTC. Translated, it gives CSSGDYNEQFF.

In its sample, this clone was seen once. This rearrangement joins TRBV11-3 to TRBJ2-1, with D unclear. CDR1 and CDR2 (germline): SGHNT, YENEEA. This CDR3 has 13 amino acids. Trimming pared 0 bases from V and 9 bases from J, leaving 9 bases between. DNA for the CDR3: TGTGCCAGCAGCTTAGATCATAGAGGTGAGCAGTTCTTC. Its translation: CASSLDHRGEQFF.

CDR3 coding DNA: TGTGCCAGCAGTTTATACATTCACGAGCAGTACTTC. This codes for CASSLYIHEQYF. This chain links TRBV28 with TRBJ2-7; D gene unclear. Germline lookup yields CDR1 MDHEN and CDR2 SYDVKM. Deletions cut 1 base from V and 5 bases from J, with 6 bases between. CDR3 size: 12 residues.